This T cell receptor beta chain stems from a study of blood T cell repertoires in COVID-19. Turning to the study itself: Acute-phase and convalescent COVID-19 samples originated in the United States, Italy and Spain.

Participant-given clinical history determined each cohort assignment. In the study's own analysis: Estimates of nucleated cell counts were drawn from the amplification of reference gene primers. This table comes from immunoSEQ multiplex PCR, and its TCRdb copy is limited to in-frame clones, with some not included. Clone size and the V and J calls come from that table; the DNA yielded D and trimming. The sample carries 190,000 or so clones, around 84% recorded once. Trimming left V 2 bases short and J 4 bases short, with 12 bases between. CDR3 length: 15 amino acids. From germline, CDR1 is MNHEY and CDR2 SMNVEV (reference sequence).

The chain couples TRBV27 to TRBJ2-1; D is uncertain. Sequenced: PBMCs or T cells enriched from blood (not recorded which). This clonotype was obtained from a man in his forties who had recovered from COVID-19. The CDR3 DNA reads as TGTGCCAGCAGTTTAGGAGTCGGGTCATACAATGAGCAGTTCTTC. It translates to CASSLGVGSYNEQFF.